The 27 T cell receptor beta chains presented below share a single source sample, sequenced in a study of identical twins. TCRdb processed the 5' RACE reads anew with MiXCR; each CDR3 protein has one entry. The sample carries 420,000 or so distinct CDR3 sequences, approximately 18% recorded once. Sequencing used naive T cells sorted from blood. The source of these receptors is a man in his fifties or sixties in good health.

V usage is TRBV7-2 and J usage is TRBJ2-3, with a tentative D call TRBD1 (6 bases). Germline V gene lookup returns CDR1 SGHTA and CDR2 FQGNSA. The CDR3 runs to 16 residues. With 3 bases removed from V and 3 bases from J, the gap between germline ends came to 16 bases. In nucleotides, the CDR3 is TGTGCCAGCAGCTTGGGCCCGGGCAGGGGAACAGATACGCAGTATTTT. Amino acids: CASSLGPGRGTDTQYF.

The rearrangement joins TRBV28 to TRBJ2-7; tentative D call: TRBD2 (5 bases). The CDR3 extends over 14 amino acids. The V and J ends lost 7 bases and 0 bases respectively, with 13 bases between them. The germline gives CDR1 MDHEN, CDR2 SYDVKM. CDR3 region: CASIEGLSSYEQYF. The CDR3 DNA reads as TGTGCCAGCATCGAGGGATTGAGCTCCTACGAGCAGTACTTC.

The chain has TRBV5-6 and TRBJ1-2; perhaps TRBD1 as D (6 bases). Trimming shortened V by 4 bases and J by 2 bases, and 9 bases separated the two germline ends. The CDR3 is 13 residues long. CDR1 is SGHDT and CDR2 is YYEEEE in the germline V gene. DNA of the CDR3: TGTGCCAGCAGCAGGGGGGTCAACTATGGCTACACCTTC. Translation: CASSRGVNYGYTF.

Only a few counts were recorded for this clonotype. The chain carries TRBV27 and TRBJ2-5; no clear D gene. CDR1 is MNHEY, CDR2 SMNVEV, per germline (reference sequence). The CDR3 length is 13 residues. V lost 5 bases to trimming and J lost 0 bases, with 7 bases between them. The CDR3 DNA follows: TGTGCCAGCAGTGAATCGTACCAAGAGACCCAGTACTTC. This translates into CASSESYQETQYF.

This clonotype was counted many times. The chain uses TRBV5-1 and TRBJ2-5; TRBD2 aligns across 7 bases. The germline gives CDR1 SGHRS, CDR2 YFSETQ. The CDR3 totals 14 residues. Trimming removed 2 bases from V and 5 bases from J; junction bases left unmatched: 6. CDR3 amino acids: CASSFLQGGETQYF. The CDR3 DNA sequence: TGCGCCAGCAGCTTCTTGCAGGGAGGGGAGACCCAGTACTTC.

The rearrangement links TRBV4-2 to TRBJ2-3; TRBD2 matches 7 bases. V was pared by 0 bases and J by 0 bases, with 15 bases of the junction left unmatched. Germline V lookup: CDR1 LGHNA, CDR2 YNFKEQ. CDR3 length: 20 residues. The DNA for the CDR3 is TGTGCCAGCAGCCAAGAAAAAGGTGGCGGGGGTGGGCTTAGCACAGATACGCAGTATTTT. Translated, it gives CASSQEKGGGGGLSTDTQYF.

This clonotype was picked up a small number of times. V is TRBV11-2 and J is TRBJ2-7, with D maybe TRBD2 (5 bases). Trimming removed 5 bases at V and 3 bases at J, with 17 bases between. Germline values: CDR1 SGHAT, CDR2 FQNNGV. CDR3 size: 15 residues. CDR3 in amino acids: CASSPLRGRLYEQYF. The CDR3 DNA reads TGTGCCAGCAGCCCACTAAGAGGGAGACTCTACGAGCAGTACTTC. Drawing the rest from reference TRBV11-2 and TRBJ2-7, the complete variable domain is EAGVAQSPRYKIIEKRQSVAFWCNPISGHATLYWYQQILGQGPKLLIQFQNNGVVDDSQLPKDRFSAERLKGVDSTLKIQPAKLEDSAVYLCASSPLRGRLYEQYFGPGTRLTVT.

This clonotype appeared a few times. The rearrangement uses TRBV12-3 or TRBV12-4 and TRBJ2-5, with TRBD2 matching over 8 bases. The CDR3 contains 15 residues. V shed 5 bases, J shed 4 bases, and the junction held 9 bases outside the gene matches. Here the CDR3 DNA reads TGTGCCAGCAGTGAAGGAGCGGGAGTAATAGAGACCCAGTACTTC. This gives the protein CASSEGAGVIETQYF.

This clonotype was observed many times. V is TRBV6-1 and J is TRBJ1-4; 7 bases are shared with TRBD1. The CDR3 runs to 16 residues. The V and J ends lost 7 bases and 5 bases, in that order; junction bases with no gene match: 13. The germline V gene encodes CDR1 MNHNS and CDR2 SASEGT. The chain's CDR3 is CASTTAGGQGNEKLFF. The CDR3 DNA is TGTGCCAGCACCACCGCAGGGGGTCAGGGAAATGAAAAACTGTTTTTT.

This clonotype was seen ten or more times. The chain joins TRBV7-2 to TRBJ2-1; D tentatively fits TRBD1 or TRBD2 (6 bases each). V dropped 1 base and J dropped 6 bases, with 16 bases sitting between them. The CDR3 length is 16 residues. Looked up from germline, CDR1 is SGHTA and CDR2 is FQGNSA. The CDR3: CASSLGGGAGLNEQFF. The DNA for the CDR3 is TGTGCCAGCAGCTTAGGTGGGGGCGCGGGGCTCAATGAGCAGTTCTTC.

The V gene is TRBV20-1, the J gene TRBJ1-5; 7 positions match TRBD1. Germline CDR1 DFQATT, CDR2 SNEGSKA (reference sequence). This CDR3 is 15 amino acids long. V lost 1 base, J lost 3 bases, and 6 bases stayed unmatched. CDR3 in amino acids: CSARAGQAHNQPQHF. Written as DNA, the CDR3 is TGCAGTGCTAGAGCCGGACAGGCCCACAATCAGCCCCAGCATTTT.

This clonotype turned up a few times. The chain has TRBV15 and TRBJ2-5, with 8 bases identical to TRBD1. This CDR3 contains 16 residues. CDR1 is LNHNV and CDR2 is YYDKDF in the germline V gene (reference sequence). The ends lost 0 bases at V and 4 bases at J; junction bases unmatched: 7. This CDR3 reads CATSREDSGGAETQYF. The CDR3 DNA reads TGTGCCACCAGCAGAGAAGACTCAGGGGGCGCAGAGACCCAGTACTTC.

The J gene is TRBJ2-2, the V gene TRBV4-3; 8 nucleotides line up with TRBD2. This CDR3 region has 16 residues. The J segment lost 6 bases and the V segment lost 2 bases, leaving 8 bases of the junction unmatched. The germline V gene encodes CDR1 LGHNA and CDR2 YSLEER. CDR3 nucleotides: TGCGCCAGCAGCCAAACACGGGGGGGGCCCCCCGGGGAGCTGTTTTTT. Protein sequence: CASSQTRGGPPGELFF.

The rearrangement uses TRBV18 and TRBJ2-1; D remains ambiguous. CDR3 size: 15 residues. V shed 2 bases and J shed 3 bases, with 11 bases lying between them. The V gene's germline CDR1 is KGHSH and CDR2 LQKENI. This CDR3 reads CASSPTRSHYNEQFF. The CDR3 nucleotides are TGTGCCAGCTCACCAACCAGGAGCCACTACAATGAGCAGTTCTTC. The variable domain in full, completed from reference TRBV18 and TRBJ2-1, reads NAGVMQNPRHLVRRRGQEARLRCSPMKGHSHVYWYRQLPEEGLKFMVYLQKENIIDESGMPKERFSAEFPKEGPSILRIQQVVRGDSAAYFCASSPTRSHYNEQFFGPGTRLTVL.

This clonotype turned up a few times. The chain has TRBV6-2 or TRBV6-3 and TRBJ2-1; 7 nucleotides align to TRBD1. There are 17 residues in the CDR3. Germline-derived CDR1 and CDR2 are MNHEY and SVGEGT. With 4 bases clipped from V and 9 bases from J, the junction kept 18 bases outside the gene matches. DNA of the CDR3: TGTGCCAGCAGTTCTGGCCGGACAGGTCCGGTAGTTCTTGAGCAGTTCTTC. The encoded protein is CASSSGRTGPVVLEQFF.

The rearrangement joins TRBV28 to TRBJ1-5; 7 bases map to TRBD1. This CDR3 is 15 amino acids long. The germline V gene encodes CDR1 MDHEN and CDR2 SYDVKM. The V gene end was trimmed by 5 bases and the J gene end by 4 bases; junction bases not matched to a gene: 8. The DNA for the CDR3 is TGTGCCAGCAGTCCAGGGGGAAAAAGGAATCAGCCCCAGCATTTT. Translating it yields CASSPGGKRNQPQHF.

This clonotype appeared a few times. This sequence joins TRBV5-1 and TRBJ2-3, with D perhaps being TRBD1 or TRBD2 (6 bases each). Germline CDR1 SGHRS, CDR2 YFSETQ. Trimming left V 2 bases short and J 1 base short, with 11 bases between. CDR3 length: 15 amino acids. Here the CDR3 DNA reads TGCGCCAGCAGCTTCGGGGGCACCCGCACAGATACGCAGTATTTT. Its protein product is CASSFGGTRTDTQYF.

The chain carries TRBV29-1 and TRBJ2-5; perhaps TRBD2 as D (5 bases). The CDR3 length is 14 residues. Trimming pared 0 bases from V and 5 bases from J, leaving 13 bases between. Germline V gives CDR1 SQVTM, CDR2 ANQGSEA. The CDR3 DNA follows: TGCAGCGTTGAAGATCGCAGGACGGGGGAGACCCAGTACTTC. As protein: CSVEDRRTGETQYF.

This rearrangement joins TRBV7-3 to TRBJ2-2; 7 nucleotides match TRBD2. V was clipped by 0 bases and J by 4 bases; unmatched bases: 8. The CDR3 totals 17 residues. In germline, CDR1 is SGHTA, CDR2 FQGTGA. In nucleotides, the CDR3 is TGTGCCAGCAGCTTAACGCCAGCGGGAACCCTCACCGGGGAGCTGTTTTTT. Translating gives CASSLTPAGTLTGELFF.

The chain combines TRBV7-8 with TRBJ1-5; D not resolved. V lost 5 bases, J lost 7 bases, and 9 bases lay in between. The CDR3 length is 12 residues. Germline V CDR1 and CDR2: SGHVS, FQNEAQ. The DNA of the CDR3 is TGTGCCAGCAGCCCAGCAAGGCAGCCCCAGCATTTT. Translation: CASSPARQPQHF.

On this clonotype itself: A much larger clone differs by one base, so this may be a read error. The CDR3 region is CASSLAAAEEYF. CDR3 in DNA: TGTGCCAGCAGCTTAGCGGCTGCCGAGGAGTACTTC. This chain connects TRBV7-9 to TRBJ2-7; D is unresolved. In germline, CDR1 is SEHNR, CDR2 FQNEAQ (reference sequence). This CDR3 spans 12 amino acids.

V and J are TRBV27 and TRBJ2-5, with 11 bases that match TRBD2. The CDR3 loop spans 15 amino acids. V was clipped by 6 bases and J by 5 bases; unmatched bases: 8. CDR1 is MNHEY, CDR2 SMNVEV, per germline (reference sequence). The CDR3 coding sequence is TGTGCCAGCAGCCAACTTAGCGGGAGGGCTGAGACCCAGTACTTC. This encodes CASSQLSGRAETQYF.

V is TRBV7-2 and J is TRBJ2-2; 9 bases map to TRBD2. CDR1 is SGHTA, CDR2 FQGNSA, per germline. V gave up 1 base and J gave up 6 bases; unmatched junction bases: 3. This CDR3 spans 15 amino acids. CDR3 sequence reads: CASSLDSGSAGELFF. In nucleotides, the CDR3 is TGTGCCAGCAGCTTAGATAGCGGGAGCGCCGGGGAGCTGTTTTTT. The full variable domain, completed using reference TRBV7-2 and TRBJ2-2, is GAGVSQSPSNKVTEKGKDVELRCDPISGHTALYWYRQSLGQGLEFLIYFQGNSAPDKSGLPSDRFSAERTGGSVSTLTIQRTQQEDSAVYLCASSLDSGSAGELFFGEGSRLTVL.

This clonotype was picked up many times. The chain carries TRBV5-6 and TRBJ2-1; the D gene is possibly TRBD1 (6 bases). The germline V and J ends were trimmed by 4 bases and 8 bases, with 13 bases remaining between them. The CDR3 consists of 13 residues. Germline V gene lookup returns CDR1 SGHDT and CDR2 YYEEEE. In DNA, the CDR3 is TGTGCCAGCAGCCCCGGGACATCGCATGAGCAGTTCTTC. It translates to CASSPGTSHEQFF. The whole variable domain, remainder taken from reference TRBV5-6 and TRBJ2-1, is DAGVTQSPTHLIKTRGQQVTLRCSPKSGHDTVSWYQQALGQGPQFIFQYYEEEERQRGNFPDRFSGHQFPNYSSELNVNALLLGDSALYLCASSPGTSHEQFFGPGTRLTVL.

This clonotype was counted a few times. The chain's CDR3 is CASLDRGTGELFF. The CDR3, as DNA: TGTGCCAGCCTAGACAGGGGGACCGGGGAGCTGTTTTTT. The chain links TRBV6-1 to TRBJ2-2; TRBD1 matches 9 bases. J gave up 5 bases and V 8 bases, and 3 bases lay outside the gene matches. CDR1 and CDR2 (germline): MNHNS, SASEGT. The CDR3 consists of 13 residues.

This clonotype has at least ten counts. The genes are TRBV29-1 and TRBJ2-1; D could derive from TRBD1 or TRBD2 (5 bases each). The germline CDR1 and CDR2 sequences are SQVTM and ANQGSEA. The CDR3 extends over 12 amino acids. Trimming took 7 bases from V and 6 from J, leaving 13 bases between them. CDR3 sequence: CSDLAGSNEQFF. As DNA, the CDR3 is TGCAGCGACCTAGCAGGGAGCAATGAGCAGTTCTTC.

This clonotype was recorded a few times. The chain couples TRBV29-1 to TRBJ1-1; D is unresolved. V lost 5 bases to trimming and J lost 2 bases, with 6 bases between them. The germline V gene has CDR1 SQVTM and CDR2 ANQGSEA. CDR3 length: 11 amino acids. CDR3 bases: TGCAGCGTTACAGAAAACACTGAAGCTTTCTTT. It yields the protein CSVTENTEAFF.